This record covers a single T cell receptor (beta chain). The specificity of this receptor is unknown. There are no base qualities to consult, and no much larger clone falls within one base. The record originates from a study of shared clonotypes between healthy human individuals (TCRdb year 2020). Describing the broader study: A few men and two women, aged 18 to 49 years, made up the cohort. For each donor, CD4 naive and CD4 memory were each given three plates, CD8 naive was given two plates, and CD8 memory was given one plate. The study deeply sequenced blood TCR repertoires of about 5 healthy adults to estimate repertoire size and the extent of clonotype sharing between individuals. To increase sequencing depth and limit assay-specific biases, TCR repertoire library preparation and sequencing were carried out by different laboratories using diverse techniques. Leukapheresis yielded between about 0.9 and 9.5 billion PBMCs per donor. General conclusions and limits of the study: Because the study included a small number of donors, the genetic and exposure-history diversity represented was limited. When a few donors were compared, the shared fraction of clonotypes was 5% to 6.5% for naive CD4, roughly 3.4% for naive CD8, more than 2% for memory CD4, and around 0.4% for memory CD8. Only blood was sampled, and tissue TCR repertoires likely differ from those in blood. Naive subsets generally had larger estimated clonotype richness than memory subsets did. Rarefaction of sorted-subset datasets indicated incomplete sequencing despite the large sequencing depth. Pairwise subsampling led to the expectation that sequencing depth would affect the degree of clonotype sharing among donors. Compared with non-shared clonotypes, the clonotypes found in all four sorted-subset donors had higher generation probabilities.

For the CD8 naive samples, CD45RO-negative cells were positively selected for CCR7, yielding a CD45RA+CCR7+ population from which TemRA cells were excluded. Donors were healthy HIV-negative adults with no recently reported acute infections or vaccinations. Every donor was a Caucasian adult living in Nashville, Tennessee, USA. Blood was collected by leukapheresis, and PBMCs were isolated by Ficoll-Histopaque density gradient centrifugation and then cryopreserved in liquid nitrogen vapor phase. Purity and quantity of every magnetically sorted T cell population were checked by analytical flow cytometry. Each sorted fraction had its genomic DNA isolated and then quantified by UV absorbance on a Nanodrop 2000c. The CDR3 has 13 amino acids, counting the end cysteine and phenylalanine. The only DNA kept is the CDR3, 39 bases in frame from the first base. V sheds 7 bases and J sheds 11 bases, leaving 19 bases between their ends. The germline V gene supplies CDR1 MDHEN and CDR2 SYDVKM.

Using the deep immunoSEQ assay, TCR CDR3 regions were amplified from genomic DNA by multiplex PCR. Extracted genomic DNA from each cell subset was spread evenly across all wells of several immunoSEQ 96-well plates, with each plate serving as a replicate. For sorted subsets, each replicate PCR was loaded with approximately 0.2 ug genomic DNA, equivalent to 30,000 or so T cell genomes. The purified libraries were quantified using a Qubit 3.0 fluorometer, sized with a Bioanalyzer 2100, and then quantified again using the KAPA Library Quantification kit. A separate single-read 150-cycle Illumina NextSeq 550 flow cell was used to sequence each immunoSEQ 96-well plate. Turning to the authors' computational methods: The immunoSEQ output contained only junctional sequences without quality scores, so filtering could not match that applied to full-length reads. Sequences were annotated with PyIR, a Python wrapper for IgBLAST v1.9, and V/J genes and CDR3 were assigned using IMGT germline references. Reads were filtered out if the reads had weak V/J assignments (E-value above 1e-6), no CDR3, stop codons, out-of-frame junctions, or ambiguous translated residues. A V3J clonotype was defined by an identical inferred V gene, J gene, and CDR3 amino acid sequence. Percentage overlap between repertoires was calculated by dividing the number of shared unique clonotypes by the size of the smaller repertoire. RTK rarefaction, the Chao1 estimator, and Recon v2.1 estimates of unobserved clonotypes were used to assess repertoire richness. For all TCRbeta clonotypes obtained by the gDNA method from a few donors, generation probabilities were computed with OLGA. This immuneACCESS table, as held by TCRdb, lists in-frame sequences with V and J called but not all clones. Of the missing ones, under half trace to an unresolved V gene in checked studies; the others have no known cause. D and trimming come from the DNA, and the V and J calls and clone size come from that table. This sample has about 2.1 million clones in its table, and 90% to 95% of those were observed once. Around 1.8% of the sample belongs to the ten largest clones.

Sample: naive CD8+ T cells from PBMCs. The cell subset or site label of this sample denotes: CD45RA+CCR7+. Recombination joined TRBV28 with TRBJ2-3, with the D segment identity uncertain. The receptor comes from a man aged 18 to 29 in good health. Some clones in this sample may be carry-over from other donors' samples. The DNA is TGTGCCAGCACCCCGACATGGGCCGCCAGGCAGTATTTT. Its protein product is CASTPTWAARQYF.